This T cell receptor beta chain emerged from a study of T cell repertoires in cytomegalovirus infection. On the study more broadly: From public TCR beta signatures came an indication of both CMV infection and matching HLA type. Regarding the study as a whole: Cumulative public TCR beta family frequency identified CMV carriers with the relevant HLA. CMV-specific HLA-C-restricted TCR beta clonotypes dominated the ex vivo response.

TCRdb analysed the reads with MiXCR anew, one entry per CDR3 protein. The table records approximately 180,000 distinct CDR3 sequences, about 18% of them present only once. Concerning this clonotype: Its antigen is still unknown.

This CDR3 region has 16 residues. The germline V gene encodes CDR1 SGHTA and CDR2 FQGNSA. The V segment lost 5 bases and the J segment 5 bases; nucleotides outside the gene matches: 14. Sequencing used CD8+ T cells from PBMCs. The rearrangement joins TRBV7-2 to TRBJ1-2; 7 nucleotides agree with TRBD1. The source of this sequence is a human donor in good health (CMV status not recorded). Some clones in this sample may be carry-over from other donors' samples. The CDR3 loop reads CASSPVGGTAQYGYTF. CDR3 in DNA: TGTGCCAGCAGCCCCGTCGGGGGGACAGCACAATATGGCTACACCTTC. The variable domain in full, completed from reference TRBV7-2 and TRBJ1-2, reads GAGVSQSPSNKVTEKGKDVELRCDPISGHTALYWYRQSLGQGLEFLIYFQGNSAPDKSGLPSDRFSAERTGGSVSTLTIQRTQQEDSAVYLCASSPVGGTAQYGYTFGSGTRLTVV.